This T cell receptor (beta chain) was identified in a study of shared clonotypes between healthy human individuals (dated by TCRdb to 2018 to 2021). The study in broad terms: A couple of women and a few men aged 18 to 49 years were included in the cohort. Between about 0.8 and 8.9 billion PBMCs per donor were obtained by leukapheresis. To estimate repertoire size and how much clonotype sharing occurs between individuals, the study deeply sequenced the blood TCR repertoires of several healthy adults. Different laboratories and diverse techniques were used to prepare libraries and sequence TCR repertoires, to increase sequencing depth and limit assay-specific biases. Overall study outcomes, separate from this receptor: Because the study included a small number of donors, the genetic and exposure-history diversity represented was limited. Pairwise subsampling indicated that sequencing depth was expected to affect the degree of clonotype sharing among donors. Sampling was restricted to blood, and TCR repertoires in tissue are likely to differ from TCR repertoires in blood.

Using the deep immunoSEQ assay, TCR CDR3 regions were amplified from genomic DNA by multiplex PCR. For each cell subset, the extracted genomic DNA was distributed evenly across all wells of several immunoSEQ 96-well plates, and each plate served as one replicate. For unsorted PBMC, each replicate PCR was loaded with roughly 0.3 ug genomic DNA, equivalent to about 30,000 T cell genomes. Unsorted PBMC genomic DNA was sequenced across ten immunoSEQ deep assay plates. The purified libraries were quantified using a Qubit 3.0 fluorometer, sized with a Bioanalyzer 2100, and then quantified again using the KAPA Library Quantification kit. A separate single-read 150-cycle Illumina NextSeq 550 flow cell was used to sequence each immunoSEQ 96-well plate. The original pipeline was this. Because the immunoSEQ output included only junctional sequences and no quality scores, the filtering could not be the same as the filtering used for full-length reads. To assign V/J genes and CDR3, sequences were annotated against IMGT germline references using PyIR, a Python wrapper for IgBLAST v1.9. Reads with weak V/J assignments (E-value above 1e-6), missing CDR3, stop codons, out-of-frame junctions, or ambiguous translated residues were removed. A V3J clonotype was defined by an identical inferred V gene, J gene, and CDR3 amino acid sequence. Percentage overlap between repertoires was calculated by dividing the number of shared unique clonotypes by the size of the smaller repertoire. Richness of each repertoire was evaluated using RTK rarefaction, the Chao1 estimator, and Recon v2.1 estimates of unobserved clonotypes. Drawn from immuneACCESS, this table holds only the in-frame rearrangements with V and J called that TCRdb kept. Clones are partly lost; checked studies trace under half to an unresolved V gene and leave the rest unexplained. Clone size and the V and J calls come from that table; the DNA yielded D and trimming. Here the sample has about 490,000 clones; roughly 80% occur a single time. 12% of the sample belongs to the ten largest clones.

There are a few counts of this clone. Its specific antigen is unknown. The record has no base qualities; no much larger clone is one base away. The donors were healthy, HIV-negative adults with no recently reported acute infections or vaccinations. Every donor was a Caucasian adult living in Nashville, Tennessee, USA. For unsorted samples, tens of millions of PBMCs were counted, and genomic DNA was extracted using the QIAamp DNA Blood Mini kit. Blood was obtained by leukapheresis, after which PBMCs were separated by Ficoll-Histopaque density gradient centrifugation and cryopreserved in liquid nitrogen vapor phase. This clonotype originated in a woman in her forties in good health. Some clones in this sample may be carry-over from other donors' samples. The sequenced material came from PBMCs.

In nucleotide form, the sequence is TGCGCCAGCAGCCAAGACCGGGAGATTAACGGGGAGCTGTTTTTT. Translated, it reads CASSQDREINGELFF. The sequence joins TRBV4-3 to TRBJ2-2; TRBD2 is perhaps the D gene, given 6 matching bases. V is cut by 0 bases and J by 7 bases, and the space between the germline ends is 12 bases. The germline V gene sets CDR1 to LGHNA and CDR2 to YSLEER. The CDR3 covers 15 residues, taking in both the cysteine and the phenylalanine. Only CDR3 DNA remains: 45 bases, in frame from the first base.